These 31 T cell receptor beta chains came from one sample sequenced in a study of cytomegalovirus exposure and HLA in healthy donors. Primers included in the PCR were 60 Vbeta and 13 Jbeta primers. The method was immunoSEQ multiplex PCR; TCRdb's version includes in-frame clones alone and lacks a portion of them. The sample includes around 150,000 clones, over 60% of them seen just once. The sequencing input was PBMCs. The receptors originated from a woman aged 30 to 39 in good health and CMV-seronegative.

The chain combines TRBV28 with TRBJ2-1; D possibly corresponds to TRBD2 (6 bases). The germline V gene encodes CDR1 MDHEN and CDR2 SYDVKM. Trimming pared 8 bases from V and 1 base from J, leaving 15 bases between. This CDR3 has 15 residues. The CDR3 coding sequence is TGTGCCAGCCTCGGGGGAGAGGATTCCTACAATGAGCAGTTCTTC. It translates to CASLGGEDSYNEQFF.

Only a few counts were recorded for this clone. J is TRBJ1-1 and V is TRBV5-1; TRBD1 is a possible D gene (6 bases). Trimming stripped 3 bases from V and 1 base from J, with 13 bases between. Per germline, CDR1 SGHRS and CDR2 YFSETQ. The CDR3 totals 15 residues. The CDR3 region has the DNA TGCGCCAGCAGCTGGGGGCCAGGATCGAACACTGAAGCTTTCTTT. This codes for CASSWGPGSNTEAFF. The variable domain in full, completed from reference TRBV5-1 and TRBJ1-1, reads KAGVTQTPRYLIKTRGQQVTLSCSPISGHRSVSWYQQTPGQGLQFLFEYFSETQRNKGNFPGRFSGRQFSNSRSEMNVSTLELGDSALYLCASSWGPGSNTEAFFGQGTRLTVV.

The V gene is TRBV7-9, the J gene TRBJ2-5; D is possibly TRBD2 (6 bases). V was clipped by 5 bases and J by 5 bases, with 18 bases between them. CDR3 length: 15 amino acids. Germline V gives CDR1 SEHNR, CDR2 FQNEAQ (reference sequence). Here the CDR3 reads CASSPPGLRRETQYF. As DNA, the CDR3 is TGTGCCAGCAGCCCCCCGGGACTCCGGCGGGAGACCCAGTACTTC.

The chain is built from TRBV27 and TRBJ2-1; D not resolved. The CDR3 is 12 residues long. Germline lookup yields CDR1 MNHEY and CDR2 SMNVEV (reference sequence). V dropped 3 bases and J dropped 9 bases, with 9 bases sitting between them. The CDR3, as DNA: TGTGCCAGCAGTTTTTTTCCTACTGAGCAGTTCTTC. Amino acids: CASSFFPTEQFF.

This clone was counted a single time. The chain has TRBV2 and TRBJ2-1, with TRBD2 as a possible D gene (6 bases). Germline V CDR1 and CDR2: SNHLY, FYNNEI. The CDR3 totals 12 residues. The V end lost 8 bases, the J end lost 5 bases, and 10 bases lay between the germline ends. CDR3 protein: CASDGLNNEQFF. CDR3 DNA: TGTGCCAGCGATGGACTAAACAATGAGCAGTTCTTC.

This clone was counted between two and nine times. The chain links TRBV10-2 to TRBJ1-2; D perhaps matches TRBD1 (5 bases). Deletions cut 6 bases from V and 6 bases from J, with 20 bases between. Per the germline V gene, CDR1 is WSHSY and CDR2 is SAAADI. The length of the CDR3 is 15 residues. Here the CDR3 reads CASRTPGPLLDGYTF. CDR3 sequence (DNA): TGCGCCAGCAGGACCCCAGGGCCGCTACTGGATGGCTACACCTTC.

DNA for the CDR3: TGTGCCAGCAGCTTCACAGGGCTGGGGGGCTACACCTTC. It codes for CASSFTGLGGYTF. The gene calls are TRBV7-2 and TRBJ1-2; maybe TRBD1 (6 bases). V lost 3 bases and J 8 bases, leaving 13 bases between the germline ends. The CDR3 loop spans 13 amino acids. From germline, CDR1 is SGHTA and CDR2 FQGNSA.

V and J are TRBV2 and TRBJ1-1; D remains unclear. This CDR3 region has 15 residues. With 0 bases removed from V and 1 base from J, the gap between germline ends came to 9 bases. The V gene's germline CDR1 is SNHLY and CDR2 FYNNEI. The CDR3 sequence is CASSEARDWNTEAFF. Here the CDR3 DNA reads TGTGCCAGCAGTGAAGCGCGGGATTGGAACACTGAAGCTTTCTTT.

The J gene is TRBJ1-6, the V gene TRBV5-3; TRBD1 aligns across 7 bases. TRBV5-3 is known as an ORF, though its function is uncertain. Losses at the gene ends were 2 bases for V and 6 bases for J; bases not matched to a gene: 11. The CDR3 spans 17 residues. CDR3 nucleotide sequence: TGTGCCAGAAGCTTAGGGGGAATTAGGGGGCCTAATTCACCCCTCCACTTT. Its translation is CARSLGGIRGPNSPLHF.

The J gene is TRBJ1-6, the V gene TRBV2; possibly TRBD1 for D (6 bases). With 2 bases removed from V and 10 bases from J, the gap between germline ends came to 15 bases. Germline CDR1 is SNHLY and CDR2 is FYNNEI. The CDR3 is 15 amino acids. The CDR3 loop reads CASSEIVQGFSPLHF. Written as DNA, the CDR3 is TGTGCCAGCAGTGAAATAGTACAGGGTTTCTCACCCCTCCACTTT.

This chain connects TRBV2 to TRBJ2-7; D is possibly TRBD2 (5 bases). The V end lost 4 bases, the J end lost 3 bases, and 7 bases lay between the germline ends. The CDR3 runs 12 residues. Germline V gene data show CDR1 as SNHLY and CDR2 as FYNNEI. The CDR3 region is CASSGEFYEQYF. The CDR3 DNA reads as TGTGCCAGCAGTGGGGAGTTCTACGAGCAGTACTTC.

The rearrangement joins TRBV7-2 to TRBJ2-7; 9 bases are a match to TRBD2. Germline assignment: CDR1 SGHTA and CDR2 FQGNSA. Trimming removed 1 base from V and 6 bases from J; junction bases left unmatched: 4. This CDR3 is 14 amino acids long. The CDR3 sequence is CASSLEAGGFEQYF. The CDR3 DNA follows: TGTGCCAGCAGCTTAGAGGCGGGAGGGTTCGAGCAGTACTTC.

This clone has only a few counts. The chain joins TRBV6-1 to TRBJ2-7; possible D gene TRBD2, 5 bases. From germline, CDR1 is MNHNS and CDR2 SASEGT. The V gene lost 7 bases and the J gene lost 2 bases, with 9 bases spanning the gap. The length of the CDR3 is 12 residues. CDR3 sequence (DNA): TGTGCCAGCACGGGGTTCCCCTACGAGCAGTACTTC. Its protein is CASTGFPYEQYF.

This clone has just a few counts. The rearrangement links TRBV28 to TRBJ2-1; TRBD2 matches at 9 bases. The germline V gene encodes CDR1 MDHEN and CDR2 SYDVKM. Trimming cost V 8 bases and J 7 bases; bases outside gene matches: 9. CDR3 size: 14 residues. CDR3 loop: CASGGGRALNEQFF. CDR3 DNA: TGTGCCAGCGGGGGCGGGAGGGCACTTAATGAGCAGTTCTTC.

The chain joins TRBV18 to TRBJ2-2, with D tentatively TRBD1 (6 bases). V shed 1 base and J shed 1 base, with 7 bases lying between them. The V gene's germline CDR1 is KGHSH and CDR2 LQKENI. The CDR3 runs 15 residues. The CDR3 is CASSPQTGNTGELFF. The CDR3 bases are TGTGCCAGCTCACCACAGACAGGGAACACCGGGGAGCTGTTTTTT.

This clone was recorded a few times. This rearrangement joins TRBV27 to TRBJ1-1; tentative D call: TRBD1 (5 bases). Trimming took off 7 bases at V and 1 base at J, with 16 bases between the two ends. The CDR3 is 15 amino acids. Germline lookup yields CDR1 MNHEY and CDR2 SMNVEV (reference sequence). CDR3 sequence: CASTERTGENTEAFF. In DNA form, the CDR3 reads TGTGCCAGCACCGAGCGTACAGGCGAGAACACTGAAGCTTTCTTT.

This chain joins TRBV29-1 and TRBJ2-1; the D gene is possibly TRBD2 (6 bases). Looked up from germline, CDR1 is SQVTM and CDR2 is ANQGSEA. The CDR3 length is 11 residues. Trimming took off 6 bases at V and 5 bases at J, with 8 bases between the two ends. CDR3 in DNA: TGCAGCGTGGGACTGGACAATGAGCAGTTCTTC. Its translation: CSVGLDNEQFF.

The chain employs TRBV11-2 and TRBJ2-7; TRBD2 matches 9 bases. There are 15 residues in the CDR3. J lost 3 bases, V lost 6 bases, and 9 bases had no gene match. CDR1 and CDR2 (germline): SGHAT, FQNNGV. This chain's CDR3 is CASSHPISGSYEQYF. The CDR3 DNA reads as TGTGCCAGCAGTCATCCCATTAGCGGGAGCTACGAGCAGTACTTC.

The gene calls are TRBV27 and TRBJ2-3, with 9 positions matching TRBD2. The germline V gene encodes CDR1 MNHEY and CDR2 SMNVEV (reference sequence). CDR3 length equals 16 residues. The trim removed 6 bases at V and 4 bases at J, leaving 11 bases unmatched. CDR3 sequence (DNA): TGTGCCAGCAGACTACGTAGCGGGAGAGCGGCAGATACGCAGTATTTT. It translates to CASRLRSGRAADTQYF.

The chain combines TRBV18 with TRBJ2-1; 12 nucleotides line up with TRBD1. The V gene end was trimmed by 4 bases and the J gene end by 8 bases; junction bases not matched to a gene: 6. This CDR3 has 15 amino acids. CDR1 and CDR2 (germline): KGHSH, LQKENI. CDR3 protein: CASSRDRGHIDEQFF. Here the CDR3 DNA reads TGTGCCAGCTCACGGGACAGGGGGCATATCGATGAGCAGTTCTTC.

The J gene is TRBJ1-1, the V gene TRBV18, with 7 bases identical to TRBD1. The germline V gene encodes CDR1 KGHSH and CDR2 LQKENI. V shed 3 bases and J 2 bases; nucleotides not matched to a gene: 18. The length of the CDR3 is 19 residues. CDR3: CASSPGQLNDQILNTEAFF. The CDR3 nucleotides are TGTGCCAGCTCACCGGGACAGCTGAACGACCAGATCCTAAACACTGAAGCTTTCTTT.

The V gene is TRBV10-3, the J gene TRBJ2-1; D uncertain. V shed 8 bases and J shed 5 bases, with 7 bases lying between them. CDR1 and CDR2 (germline): ENHRY, SYGVKD. This CDR3 has 11 amino acids. DNA for the CDR3: TGTGCCATCGCAAGCGACAATGAGCAGTTCTTC. Residues: CAIASDNEQFF.

The rearrangement joins TRBV28 to TRBJ1-4; 9 nucleotides align to TRBD1. This CDR3 has 13 amino acids. Trimming cost V 9 bases and J 8 bases; bases outside gene matches: 7. Germline CDR1 reads MDHEN; CDR2 reads SYDVKM. The CDR3 sequence is CASGTGRREKLFF. For the CDR3, the DNA is TGTGCCAGTGGGACAGGGCGAAGAGAAAAACTGTTTTTT. Together with reference TRBV28 and TRBJ1-4, the CDR3 gives the full variable domain: DVKVTQSSRYLVKRTGEKVFLECVQDMDHENMFWYRQDPGLGLRLIYFSYDVKMKEKGDIPEGYSVSREKKERFSLILESASTNQTSMYLCASGTGRREKLFFGSGTQLSVL.

This clone has a handful of counts. The J gene is TRBJ2-1, the V gene TRBV7-6; D ambiguous. The CDR3 is made up of 13 amino acids. CDR1 is SGHVS, CDR2 FNYEAQ, per germline. The V end lost 1 base, the J end lost 3 bases, and 4 bases lay between the germline ends. The CDR3 loop reads CASSLVVYNEQFF. The CDR3 region has the DNA TGTGCCAGCAGCTTAGTAGTCTACAATGAGCAGTTCTTC. Using reference TRBV7-6 and TRBJ2-1 for the parts outside the CDR3, the full variable domain is GAGVSQSPRYKVTKRGQDVALRCDPISGHVSLYWYRQALGQGPEFLTYFNYEAQQDKSGLPNDRFSAERPEGSISTLTIQRTEQRDSAMYRCASSLVVYNEQFFGPGTRLTVL.

V usage is TRBV6-1 and J usage is TRBJ1-2, with unresolved D. There are 16 residues in the CDR3. V dropped 2 bases and J dropped 3 bases, with 16 bases sitting between them. Germline V gene data show CDR1 as MNHNS and CDR2 as SASEGT. The CDR3 sequence: CASSETTHNTDYGYTF. The DNA of the CDR3 is TGTGCCAGCAGTGAAACCACACATAATACCGACTATGGCTACACCTTC.

This chain joins TRBV7-2 and TRBJ2-7, with D possibly being TRBD1 (6 bases). With 2 bases removed from V and 4 bases from J, the gap between germline ends came to 12 bases. CDR1 is SGHTA and CDR2 is FQGNSA in the germline V gene. The CDR3 totals 14 residues. CDR3 sequence reads: CASSLMWGPYEQYF. As DNA, the CDR3 is TGTGCCAGCAGCTTAATGTGGGGGCCGTACGAGCAGTACTTC.

This clone has a single count. The chain recombines TRBV7-6 with TRBJ2-1; TRBD2 matches at 10 bases. CDR1 SGHVS and CDR2 FNYEAQ come from the germline V gene. CDR3 length equals 17 residues. Losses at the gene ends were 6 bases for V and 0 bases for J; bases not matched to a gene: 8. The DNA for the CDR3 is TGTGCCAGCAGTCCTACTAGCGGGGAACACTCCTACAATGAGCAGTTCTTC. Amino acid sequence: CASSPTSGEHSYNEQFF.

The chain has TRBV5-1 and TRBJ2-3; D is unresolved. Germline values: CDR1 SGHRS, CDR2 YFSETQ. The CDR3 spans 15 residues. The germline V and J ends were trimmed by 7 bases and 0 bases, with 15 bases remaining between them. Here the CDR3 DNA reads TGCGCCAGCGCCCGACAAGAAACTAGCACAGATACGCAGTATTTT. Translation gives CASARQETSTDTQYF.

The CDR3 protein is CASRETGTDSGNTIYF. The DNA for the CDR3 is TGTGCCAGCAGAGAAACCGGGACAGACTCTGGAAACACCATATATTTT. This chain uses TRBV25-1 with TRBJ1-3; the match to TRBD1 covers 7 bases. Germline CDR1 is MGHDK and CDR2 is SYGVNS. The CDR3 covers 16 residues. With V trimmed by 6 bases and J by 0 bases, 8 bases remained unmatched.

The chain recombines TRBV6-5 with TRBJ2-7; 8 nucleotides match TRBD2. Germline CDR1 is MNHEY and CDR2 is SVGAGI. This CDR3 region has 15 residues. V was pared by 4 bases and J by 6 bases, with 11 bases of the junction left unmatched. As DNA, the CDR3 is TGTGCCAGCAGTTTACTCTCCGGGAGGGCCTCCGAGCAGTACTTC. Encoded protein: CASSLLSGRASEQYF.

This clone was seen a few times. The chain joins TRBV7-8 to TRBJ1-2, with 7 bases matching TRBD1. After removal of 5 bases from V and 0 bases from J, the junction contained 9 bases not matched to a gene. Germline assignment: CDR1 SGHVS and CDR2 FQNEAQ. The length of the CDR3 is 16 residues. Here the CDR3 reads CASSVGAGTANYGYTF. CDR3 bases: TGTGCCAGCAGCGTAGGCGCTGGGACAGCTAACTATGGCTACACCTTC.